This is a list of T cell receptor beta chains from one sample in a study of shared clonotypes between healthy human individuals. Only in-frame clones appear in the TCRdb table, and some are missing; sequencing was by immunoSEQ multiplex PCR. The data contain 2 million to 2.5 million clones, approximately 90% of them singletons. What was sequenced was naive CD4+ T cells from PBMCs. The origin of the receptors is a man younger than 35 in good health. Some clones in this sample may be carry-over from other donors' samples. The CDR3 runs from the conserved cysteine through the conserved F or W. D genes are given only for firm matches. For some rows the clone size is stated as once, few or many, or as a class when expanded; others skip it.

d_call	v_call	clone_size	j_call	cdr3_nt	cdr3_aa
-	TRBV28	-	TRBJ1-4	TGTGCCAGCAGTTCCTCCTACGGTGCAAAACTGTTTTTT	CASSSSYGAKLFF
TRBD1	TRBV2	-	TRBJ1-1	TGTGCCAGCGGTTCGACAGGGGGCCTGAACACTGAAGCTTTCTTT	CASGSTGGLNTEAFF
-	TRBV9	-	TRBJ2-3	TGTGCCAGCAGCGTAGGGGGGGCCGCAGATACGCAGTATTTT	CASSVGGAADTQYF
-	TRBV5-6	-	TRBJ2-7	TGTGCCAGCAGCTCCGGTATGGAGCCCCGGGGCTACGAGCAGTACTTC	CASSSGMEPRGYEQYF
TRBD1	TRBV4-1	once	TRBJ2-5	TGCGCCAGCAGCAATGGGGGACAGTTATACCAAGAGACCCAGTACTTC	CASSNGGQLYQETQYF
-	TRBV7-2	-	TRBJ2-7	TGTGCCAGCAGTCTGGCGGGCCTCGGGAAGAACGAGCAGTACTTC	CASSLAGLGKNEQYF
-	TRBV11-3	-	TRBJ2-3	TGTGCCAGCAGCCGGGACAGCACAGATACGCAGTATTTT	CASSRDSTDTQYF
-	TRBV5-1	-	TRBJ2-3	TGCGCCAGCAGCCGGCAGGGGGGATCAGCAGATACGCAGTATTTT	CASSRQGGSADTQYF
-	TRBV11-1	once	TRBJ1-1	TGTGCCAGCTCCATATCGGGGGAGATTGAAGCTTTCTTT	CASSISGEIEAFF
-	TRBV2	-	TRBJ2-6	TGTGCCAGCGCGGGGTCTGGGGCCAACGTCCTGACTTTC	CASAGSGANVLTF
-	TRBV7-2	-	TRBJ2-5	TGTGCCAGCAGCTTAGAAGGGGCGCCTCAAGAGACCCAGTACTTC	CASSLEGAPQETQYF
-	TRBV6-1	-	TRBJ2-1	TGTGCCAGCATCTTTGACAGTTACAATGAGCAGTTCTTC	CASIFDSYNEQFF
TRBD1	TRBV14	-	TRBJ1-1	TGTGCCAGCAGCCAAGTCGCAGGACAGGGGTTTTATGCTGAAGCTTTCTTT	CASSQVAGQGFYAEAFF
-	TRBV7-8	few	TRBJ2-7	TGTGCCAGCAGTTTCCTCCGCTACTCACCCTACGAGCAGTACTTC	CASSFLRYSPYEQYF
TRBD2	TRBV5-5	-	TRBJ2-2	TGTGCCGGTGCCCGGAGCGGGACTCAATCCGGGGAGCTGTTTTTT	CAGARSGTQSGELFF
TRBD2	TRBV6-6	-	TRBJ2-1	TGTGCCAGCAGCCGTCCCGGGACTAGGGAACACAATGAGCAGTTCTTC	CASSRPGTREHNEQFF
-	TRBV5-1	-	TRBJ2-3	TGCGCCAGCAGCTTGGTCCGGGCCGAAACAGATACGCAGTATTTT	CASSLVRAETDTQYF
-	TRBV7-2	once	TRBJ1-2	TGTGCCAGCAGCTCACGGACCCCGCGGGACGACTATGGCTACACCTTC	CASSSRTPRDDYGYTF
TRBD2	TRBV6-6	-	TRBJ2-7	TGTGCCAGCAGTCTTCAACTAGCGGGCTACTACGAGCAGTACTTC	CASSLQLAGYYEQYF
TRBD2	TRBV7-8	-	TRBJ2-5	TGTGCCAGCAGCTTGGGACTCTTGCCGGGAGGAAGAGAGACCCAGTACTTC	CASSLGLLPGGRETQYF
-	TRBV19	-	TRBJ1-1	TGTGCCAGTAGTATCCAGGGGCCGAACACTGAAGCTTTCTTT	CASSIQGPNTEAFF
-	TRBV7-3	-	TRBJ2-1	TGTGCCAGCAGCACCTCCGGGACTGTACAGTTCTTC	CASSTSGTVQFF
TRBD1	TRBV14	-	TRBJ1-2	TGTGCCAGCAGCCAGCGACAGGGGTCTGGCTACACCTTC	CASSQRQGSGYTF
TRBD1	TRBV5-1	-	TRBJ2-5	TGCGCCAGCAGCTCCGGATCCGGGACAGGGGCTTTAGAGACCCAGTACTTC	CASSSGSGTGALETQYF